This passage covers 15 T cell receptor beta chains from one sample sequenced in a study of shared clonotypes between healthy human individuals. Profiled with immunoSEQ multiplex PCR; TCRdb holds only in-frame clones, not every one. Of roughly 2 million clones in the sample, about 94% were seen once. Naive CD8 cells, CD45RO-negative and positively selected for CCR7, excluded terminally differentiated effector memory CD45RA+ cells. Source material: naive CD8+ T cells sorted from blood. Receptors were obtained from a man aged 18 to 35 in good health.

Comment on this clone: Other DNA sequences of this sample code for an identical CDR3. V gene TRBV19 combines with J gene TRBJ2-1; D remains ambiguous. The CDR3 has 12 residues. The germline V and J ends were trimmed by 3 bases and 4 bases, with 4 bases remaining between them. In germline, CDR1 is LNHDA, CDR2 SQIVND (reference sequence). The CDR3 nucleotides are TGTGCCAGTAGTATTGGTTACAATGAGCAGTTCTTC. Its translation: CASSIGYNEQFF.

The chain is built from TRBV6-1 and TRBJ2-1, with D hard to call. Germline V CDR1 and CDR2: MNHNS, SASEGT. The CDR3 contains 13 residues. Trimming took off 3 bases at V and 5 bases at J, with 8 bases between the two ends. CDR3 in DNA: TGTGCCAGCAGTGACGCCCGGCACAATGAGCAGTTCTTC. Encoded protein: CASSDARHNEQFF.

The rearrangement uses TRBV27 and TRBJ2-1, with 7 bases lining up with TRBD2. Germline assignment: CDR1 MNHEY and CDR2 SMNVEV (reference sequence). The V segment lost 0 bases and the J segment 8 bases; nucleotides outside the gene matches: 7. CDR3 length: 15 residues. CDR3 sequence reads: CASSLSTGTIHEQFF. CDR3 DNA: TGTGCCAGCAGTTTATCTACCGGGACTATACATGAGCAGTTCTTC.

J is TRBJ1-1 and V is TRBV2, with 8 nucleotides matching TRBD1. Unmatched junction bases numbered 3, after V lost 8 bases and J lost 1 base. The germline V gene encodes CDR1 SNHLY and CDR2 FYNNEI. The CDR3 runs to 13 residues. The CDR3 spells CASPGQENTEAFF. CDR3 coding DNA: TGTGCCAGCCCGGGACAGGAGAACACTGAAGCTTTCTTT.

The chain joins TRBV11-2 to TRBJ2-7; no clear D. CDR1 and CDR2 (germline): SGHAT, FQNNGV. CDR3 length: 14 amino acids. The ends were cut back, 2 bases at V and 2 bases at J, with 10 bases in the middle. The CDR3 DNA sequence: TGTGCCAGCAGCTTACCGCAATTCCCCTACGAGCAGTACTTC. Residues: CASSLPQFPYEQYF.

V gene TRBV7-9 combines with J gene TRBJ2-7; D assignment may be TRBD1 or TRBD2 (6 bases each). CDR1 SEHNR and CDR2 FQNEAQ come from the germline V gene (reference sequence). This CDR3 is built from 15 residues. V lost 1 base, J lost 3 bases, and 13 bases lay in between. The CDR3 reads CASSLGSGAIYEQYF. The CDR3 DNA sequence: TGTGCCAGCAGCTTAGGATCGGGGGCCATCTACGAGCAGTACTTC.

On this clone itself: Compared with germline, one end of the junction differs, possibly owing to a read error. The V gene is TRBV7-6, the J gene TRBJ1-2, with D possibly being TRBD1 (5 bases). Germline CDR1 reads SGHVS; CDR2 reads FNYEAQ. There are 9 residues in the CDR3. The CDR3 bases are TGTGCCAGCAGGTACCCTGGGGGCTTC. As protein: CASRYPGGF.

The chain employs TRBV6-5 and TRBJ2-1; the match to TRBD2 covers 10 bases. V gave up 7 bases and J gave up 4 bases; unmatched junction bases: 7. The CDR3 is 15 residues long. From germline, CDR1 is MNHEY and CDR2 SVGAGI. Here the CDR3 DNA reads TGTGCCAGCAAAGGTGTAGCGGGAGGTTACAATGAGCAGTTCTTC. It codes for CASKGVAGGYNEQFF.

V and J are TRBV29-1 and TRBJ2-1, with 9 bases aligning to TRBD1. This CDR3 has 14 amino acids. Germline values: CDR1 SQVTM, CDR2 ANQGSEA. V lost 2 bases, J lost 5 bases, and 4 bases stayed unmatched. The DNA for the CDR3 is TGCAGCGTTGAATTGAGACAGGGGGACAATGAGCAGTTCTTC. Translation: CSVELRQGDNEQFF.

The table lists this clone with a count of one. J is TRBJ2-1 and V is TRBV5-6; TRBD1 aligns across 9 bases. With 0 bases clipped from V and 4 bases from J, the junction kept 2 bases outside the gene matches. The CDR3 runs 15 residues. CDR1 SGHDT and CDR2 YYEEEE come from the germline V gene. The CDR3 coding sequence is TGTGCCAGCAGCTTGGGACAGGGGGTTTACAATGAGCAGTTCTTC. Encoded protein: CASSLGQGVYNEQFF.

The gene calls are TRBV13 and TRBJ2-7, with 7 bases lining up with TRBD2. The CDR3 sequence is 14 residues long. Germline assignment: CDR1 PRHDT and CDR2 FYEKMQ (reference sequence). The junction had 5 bases not matched to a gene; V was cut back by 5 bases and J by 1 base. This CDR3 reads CASSPTSASYEQYF. The CDR3 nucleotides read TGTGCCAGCAGCCCTACTAGCGCTTCCTACGAGCAGTACTTC.

V and J are TRBV5-1 and TRBJ1-2, with 8 bases lining up with TRBD1. This CDR3 region has 14 residues. V trimming: 1 base; J trimming: 4 bases; junction bases outside the gene matches: 3. Germline lookup yields CDR1 SGHRS and CDR2 YFSETQ. CDR3 protein: CASSLPGGIYGYTF. Written as DNA, the CDR3 is TGCGCCAGCAGCTTGCCAGGGGGCATCTATGGCTACACCTTC.

The chain carries TRBV10-3 and TRBJ2-7; D could derive from TRBD1 or TRBD2 (5 bases each). Per germline, CDR1 ENHRY and CDR2 SYGVKD. Trimming removed 10 bases at V and 6 bases at J, with 19 bases between. The CDR3 totals 13 residues. CDR3 sequence reads: CATSETGRGEQYF. In DNA, the CDR3 is TGTGCCACTTCGGAAACAGGACGGGGCGAGCAGTACTTC.

This clone was seen only once. Other nucleotide sequences in the sample specify the same CDR3. This rearrangement joins TRBV30 to TRBJ2-3; possibly TRBD1 for D (6 bases). Deletions cut 0 bases from V and 2 bases from J, with 6 bases between. The CDR3 extends over 13 amino acids. From germline, CDR1 is GTSNPN and CDR2 SVGIG (reference sequence). For the CDR3, the DNA is TGTGCCTGGAGTGTGGGACACACAGATACGCAGTATTTT. This sequence encodes CAWSVGHTDTQYF. The full variable domain, rest sourced from reference TRBV30 and TRBJ2-3, is SQTIHQWPATLVQPVGSPLSLECTVEGTSNPNLYWYRQAAGRGLQLLFYSVGIGQISSEVPQNLSASRPQDRQFILSSKKLLLSDSGFYLCAWSVGHTDTQYFGPGTRLTVL.

The chain uses TRBV7-9 and TRBJ2-1; 8 positions match TRBD2. The CDR3 extends over 16 amino acids. Germline CDR1 SEHNR, CDR2 FQNEAQ (reference sequence). V was clipped by 0 bases and J by 8 bases; unmatched bases: 9. In DNA form, the CDR3 reads TGTGCCAGCAGCTTAGCATCTGGACTAGCACCCCATGAGCAGTTCTTC. Translated: CASSLASGLAPHEQFF.